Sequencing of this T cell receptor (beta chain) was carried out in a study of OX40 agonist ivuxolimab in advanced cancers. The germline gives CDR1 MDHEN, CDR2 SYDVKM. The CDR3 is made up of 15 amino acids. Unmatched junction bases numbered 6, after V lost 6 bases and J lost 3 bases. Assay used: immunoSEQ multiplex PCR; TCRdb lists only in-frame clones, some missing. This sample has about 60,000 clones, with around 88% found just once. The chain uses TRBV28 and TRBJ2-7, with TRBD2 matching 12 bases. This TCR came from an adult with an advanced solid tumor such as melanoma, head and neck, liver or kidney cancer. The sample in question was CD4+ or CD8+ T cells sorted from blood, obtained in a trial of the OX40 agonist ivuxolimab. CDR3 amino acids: CASSSGLAGYYEQYF. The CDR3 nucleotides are TGTGCCAGCAGCTCCGGACTAGCGGGGTACTACGAGCAGTACTTC. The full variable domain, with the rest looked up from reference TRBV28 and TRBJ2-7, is DVKVTQSSRYLVKRTGEKVFLECVQDMDHENMFWYRQDPGLGLRLIYFSYDVKMKEKGDIPEGYSVSREKKERFSLILESASTNQTSMYLCASSSGLAGYYEQYFGPGTRLTVT.